Listed here are 27 T cell receptor beta chains from one sample, sequenced in a study of cytomegalovirus exposure and HLA in healthy donors. Primers for the PCR totalled 60 Vbeta and 13 Jbeta. The method was immunoSEQ multiplex PCR; TCRdb's version includes in-frame clones alone and lacks a portion of them. The sample includes 130,000 or so clones, around 8.5% seen only once; the top ten take 5% to 7%. The sample consisted of PBMCs. The receptors were sampled from a man in his forties or fifties in good health and CMV-seronegative.

This clone was observed a few times. V usage is TRBV15 and J usage is TRBJ2-5; 8 bases align to TRBD1. Germline loops: CDR1 LNHNV, CDR2 YYDKDF (reference sequence). Germline trimming cut 1 base from V and 3 bases from J; bases unmatched to any gene: 4. The CDR3 loop spans 15 amino acids. The CDR3 region has the DNA TGTGCCACCAGCAGAGTCTTACAGGGGGAAGAGACCCAGTACTTC. This encodes CATSRVLQGEETQYF.

This clone was counted a few times. The gene calls are TRBV29-1 and TRBJ2-2; TRBD2 matches at 10 bases. V dropped 4 bases and J dropped 2; count of bases not matched to a gene: 7. Germline loops: CDR1 SQVTM, CDR2 ANQGSEA. The CDR3 runs to 16 residues. The CDR3 spells CSVGGLAGANTGELFF. The DNA for the CDR3 is TGCAGCGTTGGAGGGCTAGCGGGGGCTAACACCGGGGAGCTGTTTTTT.

This clone was detected a few times. The CDR3 sequence: CACRAQREQYF. Here the CDR3 DNA reads TGTGCCTGCCGGGCCCAGCGGGAGCAGTACTTC. V gene TRBV2 combines with J gene TRBJ2-7; weak D call: TRBD2 (5 bases). The V gene lost 11 bases and the J gene lost 7 bases, with 15 bases spanning the gap. Germline-derived CDR1 and CDR2 are SNHLY and FYNNEI. The CDR3 sequence is 11 residues long.

The rearrangement uses TRBV4-1 and TRBJ1-5, with 8 nucleotides matching TRBD1. V lost 1 base and J lost 2; bases outside the gene matches: 1. Germline V lookup: CDR1 MGHRA, CDR2 YSYEKL. The CDR3 has 15 amino acids. The CDR3 protein is CASSQADRGNQPQHF. The CDR3 coding sequence is TGCGCCAGCAGCCAAGCGGACAGGGGCAATCAGCCCCAGCATTTT.

The rearrangement links TRBV6-1 to TRBJ2-7; tentatively, D is TRBD2 (7 bases). This CDR3 comprises 15 residues. Germline V gives CDR1 MNHNS, CDR2 SASEGT. The V gene lost 6 bases and the J gene lost 3 bases, with 18 bases spanning the gap. The CDR3 nucleotides read TGTGCCAGCAGCAGAGGGGGGGCAGGGAACTACGAGCAGTACTTC. Amino acids: CASSRGGAGNYEQYF.

This clone was observed a few times. The chain recombines TRBV4-1 with TRBJ1-5, with D unresolved. V was clipped by 3 bases and J by 3 bases, with 9 bases between them. Germline V gives CDR1 MGHRA, CDR2 YSYEKL. The CDR3 covers 14 residues. As DNA, the CDR3 is TGCGCCAGCAGCCATGACTCCTACAATCAGCCCCAGCATTTT. Protein sequence: CASSHDSYNQPQHF.

The genes are TRBV28 and TRBJ2-1; TRBD2 agrees at 10 bases. Trimming removed 9 bases from V and 4 bases from J; junction bases left unmatched: 9. Germline V gene sequence: CDR1 MDHEN, CDR2 SYDVKM. This CDR3 has 15 amino acids. The CDR3 loop is CASNRAGGRYNEQFF. The DNA of the CDR3 is TGTGCCAGTAACCGAGCGGGGGGGCGGTACAATGAGCAGTTCTTC.

This clone turned up a few times. The genes are TRBV27 and TRBJ1-6, with 11 bases aligning to TRBD1. This CDR3 spans 14 amino acids. V gave up 4 bases and J gave up 7 bases; unmatched junction bases: 0. Germline CDR1 and CDR2: MNHEY and SMNVEV (reference sequence). In DNA form, the CDR3 reads TGTGCCAGCAGTTGGGACAGGGGGAATTCACCCCTCCACTTT. Protein: CASSWDRGNSPLHF.

V usage is TRBV7-9 and J usage is TRBJ2-4, with 11 bases fitting TRBD2. The germline V gene has CDR1 SEHNR and CDR2 FQNEAQ (reference sequence). The CDR3 contains 16 residues. With V trimmed by 5 bases and J by 4 bases, 7 bases remained unmatched. The DNA for the CDR3 is TGTGCCAGCAGCATACCTAGCGGGGGGCCGAAAAACATTCAGTACTTC. Translating gives CASSIPSGGPKNIQYF.

The J gene is TRBJ2-2, the V gene TRBV5-1; no firm D call. Germline V gene data show CDR1 as SGHRS and CDR2 as YFSETQ. The V gene lost 1 base and the J gene lost 6 bases, with 10 bases spanning the gap. The CDR3 runs to 14 residues. Here the CDR3 reads CASSLTPSAGELFF. In nucleotides, the CDR3 is TGCGCCAGCAGCTTGACCCCCAGTGCCGGGGAGCTGTTTTTT. The full variable domain, rest sourced from reference TRBV5-1 and TRBJ2-2, is KAGVTQTPRYLIKTRGQQVTLSCSPISGHRSVSWYQQTPGQGLQFLFEYFSETQRNKGNFPGRFSGRQFSNSRSEMNVSTLELGDSALYLCASSLTPSAGELFFGEGSRLTVL.

This clone has more than one count but fewer than ten. The chain links TRBV27 to TRBJ1-2, with D unresolved. Germline V lookup: CDR1 MNHEY, CDR2 SMNVEV (reference sequence). V was clipped by 8 bases and J by 3 bases, with 7 bases between them. This CDR3 spans 11 amino acids. The CDR3 region is CASRSDYGYTF. In DNA, the CDR3 is TGTGCCAGCCGTTCGGACTATGGCTACACCTTC.

This clone has a handful of counts. This sequence joins TRBV30 and TRBJ1-3, with D perhaps matching TRBD1 (6 bases). Germline assignment: CDR1 GTSNPN and CDR2 SVGIG (reference sequence). Trimming stripped 7 bases from V and 2 bases from J, with 12 bases between. CDR3 size: 13 residues. DNA for the CDR3: TGTGCCTTCAGGGGTAGGCCTGGAAACACCATATATTTT. Amino acid sequence: CAFRGRPGNTIYF.

In its sample, this clone was seen a few times. The chain has TRBV21-1 and TRBJ2-7; TRBD2 is the table's D call, not checked against the DNA. TRBV21-1 has pseudogene status. This CDR3 region has 16 residues. CDR3 DNA sequence: TGTGCCAGCAGCAAAGTCCTGACTAGCGGGGGCACCGAGCAGTACTTC. Protein product: CASSKVLTSGGTEQYF.

This clone showed up just a few times. V usage is TRBV6-6 and J usage is TRBJ1-1; weak D call: TRBD1 (5 bases). The V and J ends lost 6 bases and 5 bases respectively, with 16 bases between them. Per the germline V gene, CDR1 is MNHNY and CDR2 is SVGAGI (reference sequence). The CDR3 is 14 residues long. CDR3 DNA: TGTGCCAGCAGCTATAGACAGCGTGGAACTGAAGCTTTCTTT. Translated: CASSYRQRGTEAFF.

The chain couples TRBV2 to TRBJ1-4, with D tentatively TRBD1 (5 bases). The ends were cut back, 6 bases at V and 8 bases at J, with 13 bases in the middle. Germline CDR1 SNHLY, CDR2 FYNNEI. CDR3 size: 13 residues. The CDR3 is CASRTTVTEKLFF. The CDR3 DNA sequence: TGTGCCAGCAGGACGACAGTGACAGAAAAACTGTTTTTT. Complete variable domain (other parts from reference TRBV2 and TRBJ1-4): EPEVTQTPSHQVTQMGQEVILRCVPISNHLYFYWYRQILGQKVEFLVSFYNNEISEKSEIFDDQFSVERPDGSNFTLKIRSTKLEDSAMYFCASRTTVTEKLFFGSGTQLSVL.

V is TRBV5-6 and J is TRBJ2-5; D gene ambiguous. This CDR3 has 15 amino acids. With 0 bases removed from V and 5 bases from J, the gap between germline ends came to 14 bases. Germline values: CDR1 SGHDT, CDR2 YYEEEE. The CDR3 DNA is TGTGCCAGCAGCTTGGATCCCCTTATGTCGGAGACCCAGTACTTC. Protein: CASSLDPLMSETQYF.

This clone was seen a few times. The J gene is TRBJ2-1, the V gene TRBV11-2; 8 bases are a match to TRBD1. The V and J ends lost 5 bases and 7 bases, in that order; junction bases with no gene match: 13. CDR1 is SGHAT, CDR2 FQNNGV, per germline. This CDR3 comprises 16 residues. The CDR3 nucleotides are TGTGCCAGCAGCCATCAACTAGGACAGGGAAGTAATGAGCAGTTCTTC. This codes for CASSHQLGQGSNEQFF.

This clone was seen a handful of times. The chain has TRBV11-2 and TRBJ2-5; 7 bases match TRBD2. In germline, CDR1 is SGHAT, CDR2 FQNNGV. The V and J ends lost 3 bases and 4 bases, in that order; junction bases with no gene match: 5. The CDR3 is 14 amino acids. This CDR3 is CASSFQGGAETQYF. In nucleotides, the CDR3 is TGTGCCAGCAGCTTTCAGGGAGGGGCAGAGACCCAGTACTTC.

This clone showed up just a few times. The genes are TRBV4-2 and TRBJ1-3; 9 bases line up with TRBD1. The germline V gene encodes CDR1 LGHNA and CDR2 YNFKEQ. This CDR3 is built from 15 residues. The V and J ends lost 6 bases and 1 base, in that order; junction bases with no gene match: 4. Here the CDR3 DNA reads TGTGCCAGCAGACGGGACAGGGAGTCTGGAAACACCATATATTTT. It translates to CASRRDRESGNTIYF.

This clone was recorded a few times. The chain is built from TRBV9 and TRBJ2-4, with 11 bases aligning to TRBD2. Germline loops: CDR1 SGDLS, CDR2 YYNGEE. The CDR3 consists of 16 residues. The V segment lost 5 bases and the J segment 5 bases; nucleotides outside the gene matches: 9. The CDR3 sequence is CASSRSGGAGENIQYF. DNA for the CDR3: TGTGCCAGCAGTCGTAGCGGGGGGGCGGGGGAAAACATTCAGTACTTC.

The chain couples TRBV7-2 to TRBJ2-2; D gene ambiguous. Trimming shortened V by 2 bases and J by 6 bases, and 7 bases separated the two germline ends. Per the germline V gene, CDR1 is SGHTA and CDR2 is FQGNSA. CDR3 length equals 13 residues. The CDR3: CASSLRLAGELFF. The CDR3 DNA reads TGTGCCAGCAGCTTAAGACTGGCCGGGGAGCTGTTTTTT.

V usage is TRBV19 and J usage is TRBJ2-7, with 8 nucleotides matching TRBD1. V shed 4 bases and J 7 bases; nucleotides not matched to a gene: 9. CDR1 and CDR2 (germline): LNHDA, SQIVND (reference sequence). This CDR3 comprises 14 residues. Here the CDR3 reads CASSNQGARGEQYF. The CDR3, as DNA: TGTGCCAGTAGTAACCAGGGGGCGCGGGGTGAGCAGTACTTC.

The V gene is TRBV25-1, the J gene TRBJ2-5, with TRBD2 matching over 8 bases. The germline V gene encodes CDR1 MGHDK and CDR2 SYGVNS. With V trimmed by 0 bases and J by 6 bases, 12 bases remained unmatched. This CDR3 has 17 residues. The CDR3 DNA is TGTGCCAGCAGTGAATATATTCTCGGCGGGGGGAGAAAGACCCAGTACTTC. The encoded protein is CASSEYILGGGRKTQYF.

V is TRBV12-1 and J is TRBJ1-1; the table's D call, TRBD1, was not checked against the DNA. TRBV12-1 is given as a pseudogene. This CDR3 contains 16 residues. The DNA for the CDR3 is TGTGCCAGCAGCTTTTTGGGGGCAACTCAGGACACTGAAGCTTTCTTT. The encoded protein is CASSFLGATQDTEAFF.

This clone came up a few times. This chain joins TRBV19 and TRBJ1-1; D perhaps matches TRBD1 (5 bases). V lost 3 bases to trimming and J lost 0 bases, with 14 bases between them. This CDR3 contains 16 residues. CDR1 and CDR2 from the germline V gene are LNHDA and SQIVND (reference sequence). CDR3: CASSMPRQHMNTEAFF. The CDR3 DNA reads as TGTGCCAGTAGTATGCCAAGACAGCATATGAACACTGAAGCTTTCTTT.

There are a few counts of this clone. The chain is built from TRBV19 and TRBJ1-3; tentatively, D is TRBD1 (5 bases). The length of the CDR3 is 15 residues. Trimming removed 6 bases from V and 4 bases from J, with 16 bases in between. Germline loops: CDR1 LNHDA, CDR2 SQIVND (reference sequence). In DNA, the CDR3 is TGTGCCAGTAGCCCGGGGGGTTTTACCGGAAACACCATATATTTT. It translates to CASSPGGFTGNTIYF.

This clone was observed a few times. The chain has TRBV28 and TRBJ2-2; no clear D gene. The CDR3 covers 15 residues. Looked up from germline, CDR1 is MDHEN and CDR2 is SYDVKM. Trimming stripped 6 bases from V and 5 bases from J, with 16 bases between. The CDR3 DNA reads as TGTGCCAGCAGACATCCCACGATCGGGACCGGGGAGCTGTTTTTT. As protein: CASRHPTIGTGELFF.